The present T cell receptor beta chain was sequenced within a study of Tregs in tolerant kidney transplant recipients. Study information: Related graft donors supplied nonmyeloablative bone marrow transplants, and mixed chimerism was transient.

Overall study findings and caveats: The most relevant donor-specific Treg TCRbeta repertoire apparently came from expansion with activated donor B cells.

On this clone: Its antigen is not known.

Thawed PBMCs were FACS-sorted into unstimulated CD4+CD25+CD127- regulatory T cells, CD4+CD25- non-regulatory cells, CD4 and CD8 cells. The assay was immunoSEQ multiplex PCR, and TCRdb's table has in-frame clones only and misses some. The table records about 78,000 clones, more than 85% of them present only once. This CDR3 comprises 15 residues. Germline V lookup: CDR1 MNHEY, CDR2 SMNVEV (reference sequence). With V trimmed by 5 bases and J by 2 bases, 8 bases remained unmatched. The source was Tregs from blood, collected before the transplant. The chain combines TRBV27 with TRBJ2-7; 8 bases match TRBD2. The clonotype was recovered from a human donor who received a combined kidney and bone marrow transplant. CDR3 region: CASSPRAGGPYEQYF. In DNA form, the CDR3 reads TGTGCCAGCAGTCCAAGGGCGGGAGGACCCTACGAGCAGTACTTC.